The 24 T cell receptor beta chains below come from one sample, sequenced in a study of blood T cell repertoires in COVID-19. The assay was immunoSEQ multiplex PCR, and TCRdb's table has in-frame clones only and misses some. The sample records some 200,000 clones, roughly 80% being singletons. The specimen sequenced was PBMCs or T cells enriched from blood (not recorded which). All receptors derive from a man aged 40-55 years who had recovered from COVID-19.

V is TRBV9 and J is TRBJ2-3; maybe TRBD2 (7 bases). This CDR3 spans 15 amino acids. The V end lost 4 bases, the J end lost 2 bases, and 14 bases lay between the germline ends. Germline V gives CDR1 SGDLS, CDR2 YYNGEE. CDR3 DNA sequence: TGTGCCAGCAGCCCGGGGGGCCACTACACAGATACGCAGTATTTT. Amino acids: CASSPGGHYTDTQYF.

The rearrangement joins TRBV4-1 to TRBJ1-1, with D perhaps matching TRBD1 (6 bases). The CDR3 contains 17 residues. With 0 bases removed from V and 0 bases from J, the gap between germline ends came to 14 bases. Per the germline V gene, CDR1 is MGHRA and CDR2 is YSYEKL. Here the CDR3 DNA reads TGCGCCAGCAGCCAAGATGGACAGTCCCTTATGAACACTGAAGCTTTCTTT. Translated: CASSQDGQSLMNTEAFF.

This rearrangement joins TRBV19 to TRBJ1-3; D gene ambiguous. Germline CDR1 and CDR2: LNHDA and SQIVND (reference sequence). CDR3 length: 13 amino acids. Trimming shortened V by 10 bases and J by 4 bases, and 14 bases separated the two germline ends. The CDR3 DNA sequence: TGTGCCACCATCAACCTGGCCGGAAACACCATATATTTT. It translates to CATINLAGNTIYF.

The J gene is TRBJ2-1, the V gene TRBV3-1 (or the pseudogene TRBV3-2), with TRBD1 matching over 8 bases. Germline V gives CDR1 LGHDT, CDR2 YNNKEL (reference sequence). This CDR3 spans 15 amino acids. V was pared by 1 base and J by 4 bases, with 3 bases of the junction left unmatched. The CDR3 is CASSQGTGSYNEQFF. CDR3 DNA: TGTGCCAGCAGCCAAGGGACAGGGTCTTACAATGAGCAGTTCTTC.

The rearrangement uses TRBV2 and TRBJ2-7; perhaps TRBD2 as D (6 bases). Germline V gives CDR1 SNHLY, CDR2 FYNNEI. This CDR3 contains 14 residues. V lost 3 bases, J lost 0 bases, and 9 bases lay in between. CDR3 nucleotide sequence: TGTGCCAGCAGTGATGGGGGGTACTCCTACGAGCAGTACTTC. This codes for CASSDGGYSYEQYF.

The chain employs TRBV23-1 and TRBJ1-5; no clear D. TRBV23-1 is reported as an ORF; its role is uncertain. The CDR3 contains 14 residues. V was pared by 0 bases and J by 7 bases, with 10 bases between. CDR3 DNA: TGCGCCAGCAGTCAATCGTTGAGGGAACAGCCCCAGCATTTT. It yields the protein CASSQSLREQPQHF.

The rearrangement joins TRBV24-1 to TRBJ1-3, with D perhaps TRBD1 (5 bases). This CDR3 spans 14 amino acids. In germline, CDR1 is KGHDR, CDR2 SFDVKD. In nucleotides, the CDR3 is TGTGTCCACCGGCGGGGACCCTCTGGAAACACCATATATTTT. This encodes CVHRRGPSGNTIYF.

This chain uses TRBV2 with TRBJ1-3; D ambiguous. The CDR3 covers 18 residues. V lost 4 bases and J lost 1, with 20 bases in between. The germline CDR1 and CDR2 sequences are SNHLY and FYNNEI. Here the CDR3 reads CASSVRIGRGPSGNTIYF. CDR3 in DNA: TGTGCCAGCAGTGTTCGGATAGGTCGAGGCCCGTCTGGAAACACCATATATTTT.

The sample holds one count of this clone. The same CDR3 also results from other DNA sequences found in this sample. V and J are TRBV5-4 and TRBJ1-5; 8 bases fit TRBD1. The CDR3 has 15 amino acids. The V gene end was trimmed by 0 bases and the J gene end by 5 bases; junction bases not matched to a gene: 4. Germline V gene data show CDR1 as SGHNT and CDR2 as YYREEE (reference sequence). The CDR3 nucleotides read TGTGCCAGCAGCTTGGGGGGGACAGGCGATCAGCCCCAGCATTTT. Protein sequence: CASSLGGTGDQPQHF.

J is TRBJ2-2 and V is TRBV9, with TRBD2 as a possible D gene (6 bases). The V end was cut by 4 bases, the J end by 0 bases, with 7 bases between. The CDR3 consists of 14 residues. Germline CDR1 reads SGDLS; CDR2 reads YYNGEE. The CDR3 bases are TGTGCCAGCAGCACTAGCCCGAACACCGGGGAGCTGTTTTTT. This gives the protein CASSTSPNTGELFF. Full variable domain (missing parts from reference TRBV9 and TRBJ2-2): DSGVTQTPKHLITATGQRVTLRCSPRSGDLSVYWYQQSLDQGLQFLIQYYNGEERAKGNILERFSAQQFPDLHSELNLSSLELGDSALYFCASSTSPNTGELFFGEGSRLTVL.

The CDR3 region is CASSQGIQGSGNTIYF. In DNA, the CDR3 is TGTGCCAGCAGCCAAGGAATACAGGGATCTGGAAACACCATATATTTT. The chain employs TRBV4-2 and TRBJ1-3; possible D gene TRBD1, 6 bases. Trimming shortened V by 1 base and J by 1 base, and 11 bases separated the two germline ends. Germline CDR1 LGHNA, CDR2 YNFKEQ. The CDR3 is 16 amino acids.

The V and J genes are TRBV4-1 and TRBJ1-1; no reliable D call. CDR3 length: 15 amino acids. V was clipped by 0 bases and J by 7 bases, with 15 bases between them. Germline V gene sequence: CDR1 MGHRA, CDR2 YSYEKL. The CDR3 DNA follows: TGCGCCAGCAGCCAAGATCCCACAGCTTCAAGTGAAGCTTTCTTT. This encodes CASSQDPTASSEAFF.

V gene TRBV5-1 combines with J gene TRBJ1-1, with D uncertain. CDR3 size: 11 residues. The V end lost 4 bases, the J end lost 3 bases, and 4 bases lay between the germline ends. Germline V gene data show CDR1 as SGHRS and CDR2 as YFSETQ. Written as DNA, the CDR3 is TGCGCCAGCAGCGCGGACACTGAAGCTTTCTTT. Translating gives CASSADTEAFF.

The gene calls are TRBV3-1 (or the pseudogene TRBV3-2) and TRBJ2-1; 7 bases fit TRBD2. Trimming at V came to 4 bases and at J to 6 bases, leaving 12 bases not matched to a gene. CDR1 is LGHDT, CDR2 YNNKEL, per germline (reference sequence). The CDR3 spans 16 residues. CDR3 nucleotides: TGTGCCAGCAGCCCCCGGGTGGCGGGGGTCGGCAATGAGCAGTTCTTC. It yields the protein CASSPRVAGVGNEQFF.

The chain couples TRBV14 to TRBJ1-1; D not resolved. CDR1 and CDR2 (germline): SGHDN, FVKESK. The CDR3 loop spans 13 amino acids. V was pared by 3 bases and J by 2 bases, with 7 bases between. The CDR3 loop reads CASSQALNTEAFF. CDR3 bases: TGTGCCAGCAGCCAGGCTTTAAACACTGAAGCTTTCTTT.

The rearrangement joins TRBV11-2 to TRBJ1-2; tentatively, D is TRBD1 (5 bases). CDR3 length equals 14 residues. The germline gives CDR1 SGHAT, CDR2 FQNNGV. V was trimmed by 1 base and J by 6 bases, leaving 12 bases between them. The CDR3 spells CASSLGSGVNGYTF. DNA for the CDR3: TGTGCCAGCAGCTTAGGGTCGGGGGTAAATGGCTACACCTTC. The full variable domain, its missing parts supplied by reference TRBV11-2 and TRBJ1-2, is EAGVAQSPRYKIIEKRQSVAFWCNPISGHATLYWYQQILGQGPKLLIQFQNNGVVDDSQLPKDRFSAERLKGVDSTLKIQPAKLEDSAVYLCASSLGSGVNGYTFGSGTRLTVV.

The chain has TRBV14 and TRBJ2-2; 8 bases agree with TRBD1. CDR1 and CDR2 from the germline V gene are SGHDN and FVKESK. V trimming: 7 bases; J trimming: 4 bases; junction bases outside the gene matches: 14. This CDR3 comprises 17 residues. The CDR3 sequence is CASTRSNRGASTGELFF. The CDR3 DNA reads TGTGCCAGCACCCGGTCAAACAGGGGGGCGAGCACCGGGGAGCTGTTTTTT.

The chain recombines TRBV5-1 with TRBJ2-3; possible D gene TRBD2, 6 bases. CDR3 size: 12 residues. CDR1 is SGHRS and CDR2 is YFSETQ in the germline V gene. The germline V and J ends were trimmed by 6 bases and 4 bases, with 9 bases remaining between them. The CDR3 here is CASNSGPDTQYF. For the CDR3, the DNA is TGCGCCAGCAACAGCGGGCCAGATACGCAGTATTTT.

The chain combines TRBV3-1 (or the pseudogene TRBV3-2) with TRBJ1-1; D ambiguous. Trimming removed 1 base at V and 4 bases at J, with 13 bases between. This CDR3 is built from 15 residues. Germline V lookup: CDR1 LGHDT, CDR2 YNNKEL (reference sequence). CDR3 coding DNA: TGTGCCAGCAGCCAAGGGGCCCCGTTGGGCACTGAAGCTTTCTTT. It is translated as CASSQGAPLGTEAFF.

This clone was recorded once. J is TRBJ1-1 and V is TRBV6-5, with 8 bases aligning to TRBD1. The CDR3 covers 14 residues. Losses at the gene ends were 0 bases for V and 6 bases for J; bases not matched to a gene: 3. Germline CDR1 is MNHEY and CDR2 is SVGAGI. The CDR3 DNA reads TGTGCCAGCAGTTACTCGCTACAGGGGGCTGAAGCTTTCTTT. It yields the protein CASSYSLQGAEAFF.

The chain uses TRBV19 and TRBJ1-1; D remains ambiguous. Germline assignment: CDR1 LNHDA and CDR2 SQIVND (reference sequence). The CDR3 has 14 amino acids. V shed 2 bases and J shed 4 bases, with 11 bases lying between them. CDR3 loop: CASSILSGSTEAFF. In DNA form, the CDR3 reads TGTGCCAGTAGTATACTAAGTGGGAGCACTGAAGCTTTCTTT. The whole variable domain, remainder taken from reference TRBV19 and TRBJ1-1, is DGGITQSPKYLFRKEGQNVTLSCEQNLNHDAMYWYRQDPGQGLRLIYYSQIVNDFQKGDIAEGYSVSREKKESFPLTVTSAQKNPTAFYLCASSILSGSTEAFFGQGTRLTVV.

The rearrangement links TRBV9 to TRBJ2-7; D not certain. Between the trimmed V and J ends, which lost 2 bases and 2 bases, there was a span of 8 bases. Germline values: CDR1 SGDLS, CDR2 YYNGEE. This CDR3 comprises 13 residues. CDR3 DNA: TGTGCCAGCAGCGTCGACATTACCTACGAGCAGTACTTC. Translation gives CASSVDITYEQYF.

The chain uses TRBV5-1 and TRBJ2-5; 12 bases map to TRBD2. The CDR3 contains 16 residues. With 4 bases clipped from V and 5 bases from J, the junction kept 9 bases outside the gene matches. Germline V gives CDR1 SGHRS, CDR2 YFSETQ. CDR3 sequence: CASSIGTSGGSETQYF. CDR3 DNA: TGCGCCAGCAGCATAGGAACTAGCGGGGGGTCGGAGACCCAGTACTTC.

This clone was seen a few times. The chain couples TRBV18 to TRBJ2-7; TRBD1 might be the D (6 bases). CDR1 and CDR2 (germline): KGHSH, LQKENI. V lost 3 bases, J lost 0 bases, and 12 bases lay in between. The CDR3 has 15 residues. In nucleotides, the CDR3 is TGTGCCAGCTCACCGGACAGCTCGAGCTCCTACGAGCAGTACTTC. Translating it yields CASSPDSSSSYEQYF.